The 29 T cell receptor beta chains listed next were all sequenced from one sample in a study of post-analysis software for immune sequencing data. General study findings and limits: Patients had higher frequencies than controls of roughly five TRBV segments, including TRBV5-6, TRBV5-1 and TRBV20-1.

Included in the TCR beta cDNA libraries were unique molecular identifiers. One entry per CDR3 protein results from TCRdb running MiXCR on the PCR reads. The sample has about 770,000 distinct CDR3 sequences; roughly 46% are singletons. Their target antigens are unknown. Material for sequencing was blood. All receptors come from a girl aged 10 to 17 with multiple sclerosis.

V is TRBV29-1 and J is TRBJ2-5; D gene unclear. There are 11 residues in the CDR3. Germline loops: CDR1 SQVTM, CDR2 ANQGSEA. Trimming pared 5 bases from V and 4 bases from J, leaving 8 bases between. The CDR3 here is CSVKVGETQYF. DNA for the CDR3: TGCAGCGTTAAAGTAGGAGAGACCCAGTACTTC.

V usage is TRBV2 and J usage is TRBJ2-7, with D perhaps matching TRBD1 or TRBD2 (5 bases each). Trimming cost V 6 bases and J 8 bases, with 20 bases left between them. Germline loops: CDR1 SNHLY, CDR2 FYNNEI. CDR3 length: 14 amino acids. The DNA of the CDR3 is TGTGCCAGCAGCGTCGGGGCCCCATCGTCTAAGCAGTACTTC. Translating gives CASSVGAPSSKQYF.

This clonotype occurred a few times. The V and J genes are TRBV12-3 or TRBV12-4 and TRBJ2-7, with D maybe TRBD1 (7 bases). V lost 6 bases and J 2 bases, leaving 20 bases between the germline ends. The CDR3 has 16 amino acids. The CDR3 bases are TGTGCCAGCAGCCGAGGGCAGGGGGGAGTCCCCTACGAGCAGTACTTC. This sequence encodes CASSRGQGGVPYEQYF.

The rearrangement uses TRBV7-2 and TRBJ2-3, with 9 bases that match TRBD2. With V trimmed by 2 bases and J by 3 bases, 9 bases remained unmatched. This CDR3 comprises 17 residues. The germline CDR1 and CDR2 sequences are SGHTA and FQGNSA. Here the CDR3 DNA reads TGTGCCAGCAGCTTATCCGCTAGCGGGATCAAGACAGATACGCAGTATTTT. This gives the protein CASSLSASGIKTDTQYF.

V usage is TRBV6-1 and J usage is TRBJ2-6, with a possible D match to TRBD1 (5 bases). Germline lookup yields CDR1 MNHNS and CDR2 SASEGT. Trimming took 3 bases from V and 4 from J, leaving 10 bases between them. This CDR3 spans 15 amino acids. In DNA form, the CDR3 reads TGTGCCAGCAGTGATAGGGGCGCGGGGGCCAACGTCCTGACTTTC. Translating gives CASSDRGAGANVLTF.

Comment on this clonotype: Its ends do not fully match the called genes, so a read error is possible. The chain joins TRBV7-3 to TRBJ1-2; 7 bases agree with TRBD1. CDR3 size: 15 residues. Germline lookup yields CDR1 SGHTA and CDR2 FQGTGA. The DNA for the CDR3 is TGTGCCAGTAGCTTTATGGTTGAGACAGGGCATGGCTACACCTTC. Protein sequence: CASSFMVETGHGYTF.

This clonotype was counted a few times. CDR3 nucleotides: TGTGCCAGCAGCCGCGCAAGGGGGCTAGCGGGAGACGAGCAGTACTTC. Residues: CASSRARGLAGDEQYF. The V and J genes are TRBV6-1 and TRBJ2-5; 10 nucleotides agree with TRBD2. The J call is doubtful: the DNA matches TRBJ2-7 better. Germline V CDR1 and CDR2: MNHNS, SASEGT. This CDR3 has 16 residues.

This chain links TRBV27 with TRBJ2-3; unclear D gene. The germline gives CDR1 MNHEY, CDR2 SMNVEV (reference sequence). Trimming removed 0 bases from V and 2 bases from J, with 6 bases in between. The CDR3 contains 14 residues. The CDR3 DNA follows: TGTGCCAGCAGTTTATCGACTCACACAGATACGCAGTATTTT. Encoded protein: CASSLSTHTDTQYF.

This clonotype appeared a few times. The CDR3 is CSARAPSGRWETQYF. The DNA for the CDR3 is TGCAGTGCTAGAGCCCCTAGCGGGAGGTGGGAGACCCAGTACTTC. The chain has TRBV20-1 and TRBJ2-5, with 11 bases matching TRBD2. Germline values: CDR1 DFQATT, CDR2 SNEGSKA (reference sequence). The trim removed 1 base at V and 5 bases at J, leaving 6 bases unmatched. The CDR3 is 15 amino acids.

The genes are TRBV29-1 and TRBJ2-5; TRBD1 matches at 8 bases. V lost 7 bases to trimming and J lost 3 bases; unmatched junction nucleotides: 4. This CDR3 has 12 residues. The germline CDR1 and CDR2 sequences are SQVTM and ANQGSEA. The CDR3 DNA follows: TGCAGCGGCGGACAGGGAGAAGAGACCCAGTACTTC. Translated: CSGGQGEETQYF.

The chain has TRBV7-8 and TRBJ2-7; the D gene is possibly TRBD1 (6 bases). The CDR3 totals 14 residues. V was trimmed by 1 base and J by 3 bases, leaving 10 bases between them. The germline V gene has CDR1 SGHVS and CDR2 FQNEAQ. The chain's CDR3 is CASSLGGGHYEQYF. Here the CDR3 DNA reads TGTGCCAGCAGCTTAGGAGGGGGACACTACGAGCAGTACTTC.

The V call is TRBV20-1, the J call TRBJ2-7, with 12 positions matching TRBD2. CDR1 DFQATT and CDR2 SNEGSKA come from the germline V gene (reference sequence). The length of the CDR3 is 13 residues. The CDR3 DNA is TGCAGCGAAGGACTAGCGGGAACCTACGAGCAGTACTTC. As protein: CSEGLAGTYEQYF.

The rearrangement joins TRBV28 to TRBJ1-2, with unresolved D. CDR1 is MDHEN and CDR2 is SYDVKM in the germline V gene. Deletions cut 4 bases from V and 8 bases from J, with 11 bases between. The CDR3 loop spans 12 amino acids. The CDR3 sequence: CASSWTVGGYTF. DNA of the CDR3: TGTGCCAGCAGTTGGACTGTCGGGGGCTACACCTTC.

The chain recombines TRBV7-9 with TRBJ2-7; 10 positions agree with TRBD1. The CDR3 is made up of 17 amino acids. V was clipped by 4 bases and J by 3 bases; unmatched bases: 12. Per the germline V gene, CDR1 is SEHNR and CDR2 is FQNEAQ (reference sequence). Here the CDR3 reads CASSSPARQGALYEQYF. The CDR3 bases are TGTGCCAGCAGCTCGCCGGCAAGACAGGGGGCACTCTACGAGCAGTACTTC.

This chain links TRBV20-1 with TRBJ1-1; a weak D match, TRBD1 (6 bases). The CDR3 is 11 amino acids. The V gene's germline CDR1 is DFQATT and CDR2 SNEGSKA (reference sequence). V was trimmed by 6 bases and J by 1 base, leaving 6 bases between them. For the CDR3, the DNA is TGCAGTGCGGGACAGAACACTGAAGCTTTCTTT. Protein sequence: CSAGQNTEAFF.

The chain employs TRBV4-1 and TRBJ2-3, with TRBD2 matching 12 bases. Germline assignment: CDR1 MGHRA and CDR2 YSYEKL. The CDR3 totals 19 residues. V lost 0 bases, J lost 4 bases, and 11 bases stayed unmatched. Written as DNA, the CDR3 is TGCGCCAGCAGCCAAGAAGGTCTAGCGGGAGGGCCCTCCGCAGATACGCAGTATTTT. Translating it yields CASSQEGLAGGPSADTQYF.

V usage is TRBV9 and J usage is TRBJ2-7; D is uncertain. Germline CDR1 and CDR2: SGDLS and YYNGEE. The CDR3 runs 14 residues. V lost 0 bases to trimming and J lost 4 bases, with 11 bases between them. CDR3 residues: CASSVEYEGYEQYF. DNA for the CDR3: TGTGCCAGCAGCGTAGAGTACGAAGGGTACGAGCAGTACTTC. The variable domain in full, with the rest retrieved from reference TRBV9 and TRBJ2-7, is DSGVTQTPKHLITATGQRVTLRCSPRSGDLSVYWYQQSLDQGLQFLIQYYNGEERAKGNILERFSAQQFPDLHSELNLSSLELGDSALYFCASSVEYEGYEQYFGPGTRLTVT.

The chain links TRBV29-1 to TRBJ2-3; 8 positions agree with TRBD1. J lost 7 bases, V lost 6 bases, and 12 bases had no gene match. The germline V gene has CDR1 SQVTM and CDR2 ANQGSEA. The CDR3 extends over 14 amino acids. CDR3 residues: CSVAGTGGEHTQYF. The CDR3 DNA reads TGCAGCGTAGCTGGGACAGGAGGGGAGCATACGCAGTATTTT.

The J gene is TRBJ2-7, the V gene TRBV28; D unresolved. CDR3 length equals 15 residues. CDR1 is MDHEN and CDR2 is SYDVKM in the germline V gene. Trimming shortened V by 4 bases and J by 0 bases, and 13 bases separated the two germline ends. Written as DNA, the CDR3 is TGTGCCAGCAGTTCACCTGGCCTCAGCTCCTACGAGCAGTACTTC. Its translation is CASSSPGLSSYEQYF.

This clonotype came up a few times. This chain connects TRBV7-9 to TRBJ2-1, with D unclear. The CDR3 length is 12 residues. Trimming shortened V by 6 bases and J by 10 bases, and 13 bases separated the two germline ends. Germline V gives CDR1 SEHNR, CDR2 FQNEAQ (reference sequence). DNA for the CDR3: TGTGCCAGCAGTTTGCCTACGTGGGAGCAGTTCTTC. It yields the protein CASSLPTWEQFF. The entire variable domain, with the rest obtained from reference TRBV7-9 and TRBJ2-1, is as follows: DTGVSQNPRHKITKRGQNVTFRCDPISEHNRLYWYRQTLGQGPEFLTYFQNEAQLEKSRLLSDRFSAERPKGSFSTLEIQRTEQGDSAMYLCASSLPTWEQFFGPGTRLTVL.

This chain uses TRBV6-2 or TRBV6-3 with TRBJ2-1, with 16 bases identical to TRBD2. Germline V gene data show CDR1 as MNHEY and CDR2 as SVGEGT. Unmatched junction bases numbered 6, after V lost 4 bases and J lost 6 bases. The CDR3 contains 17 residues. The CDR3 region is CASSSGTSGRATNEQFF. In nucleotides, the CDR3 is TGTGCCAGCAGTTCCGGGACTAGCGGGAGGGCCACCAATGAGCAGTTCTTC.

The gene calls are TRBV20-1 and TRBJ2-3, with unresolved D. This CDR3 region has 14 residues. Per germline, CDR1 DFQATT and CDR2 SNEGSKA (reference sequence). Trimming took 6 bases from V and 0 from J, leaving 13 bases between them. The CDR3 reads CSAQRHPSTDTQYF. In DNA, the CDR3 is TGCAGTGCCCAGCGTCACCCTAGCACAGATACGCAGTATTTT.

This clonotype was seen a few times. The V call is TRBV6-1, the J call TRBJ2-5; 8 positions match TRBD2. This CDR3 is built from 17 residues. V lost 6 bases and J lost 5; bases outside the gene matches: 17. Germline values: CDR1 MNHNS, CDR2 SASEGT. CDR3 region: CASRANSPVAGYETQYF. The CDR3 DNA reads as TGTGCCAGCAGGGCCAATTCTCCCGTAGCGGGATACGAGACCCAGTACTTC.

Written as DNA, the CDR3 is TGTGCCAGCAGCCCCGGCCACACTGAAGCTTTCTTT. Residues: CASSPGHTEAFF. This chain links TRBV27 with TRBJ1-1; D uncertain. This CDR3 region has 12 residues. In germline, CDR1 is MNHEY, CDR2 SMNVEV (reference sequence). With 6 bases removed from V and 3 bases from J, the gap between germline ends came to 8 bases.

This clonotype turned up a few times. The chain recombines TRBV29-1 with TRBJ2-3; no clear D. Trimming cost V 4 bases and J 1 base, with 12 bases left between them. This CDR3 is built from 14 residues. Germline CDR1 reads SQVTM; CDR2 reads ANQGSEA. The CDR3 is CSVGEPRGTDTQYF. In nucleotides, the CDR3 is TGCAGCGTTGGGGAACCAAGAGGCACAGATACGCAGTATTTT.

The chain is built from TRBV12-3 or TRBV12-4 and TRBJ2-3; 7 bases map to TRBD1. The junction had 7 bases not matched to a gene; V was cut back by 7 bases and J by 0 bases. The CDR3 is 15 amino acids. The CDR3 region is CASNPWDSSTDTQYF. The CDR3 DNA reads as TGTGCCAGCAATCCTTGGGACAGTAGCACAGATACGCAGTATTTT.

This clonotype has a handful of counts. The rearrangement joins TRBV20-1 to TRBJ1-5, with 9 bases fitting TRBD1. The ends lost 3 bases at V and 4 bases at J; junction bases unmatched: 10. The CDR3 loop spans 16 amino acids. Germline V gene sequence: CDR1 DFQATT, CDR2 SNEGSKA (reference sequence). The CDR3 reads CSASGPQGTGNQPQHF. The CDR3 DNA follows: TGCAGTGCTAGCGGACCTCAAGGGACAGGGAATCAGCCCCAGCATTTT.

The chain has TRBV6-2 or TRBV6-3 and TRBJ2-1; 9 positions match TRBD2. With 7 bases clipped from V and 4 bases from J, the junction kept 8 bases outside the gene matches. Germline lookup yields CDR1 MNHEY and CDR2 SVGEGT. The CDR3 length is 15 residues. CDR3 DNA: TGTGCCAGCACCGGGGCGGGAGGGGCATACAATGAGCAGTTCTTC. Translating it yields CASTGAGGAYNEQFF.

This clonotype turned up a few times. The V call is TRBV10-3, the J call TRBJ2-3; D unresolved. This CDR3 has 16 amino acids. V was trimmed by 2 bases and J by 2 bases, leaving 14 bases between them. In germline, CDR1 is ENHRY, CDR2 SYGVKD. The CDR3 here is CAISEKTPGYTDTQYF. CDR3 nucleotides: TGTGCCATCAGTGAGAAGACTCCCGGGTACACAGATACGCAGTATTTT.